Described below is a single T cell receptor beta chain sequence and its context. Clones were sequenced by immunoSEQ multiplex PCR, and TCRdb holds only the in-frame ones, with some missing. The data show some 22,000 clones, about 80% seen once. This sample is drawn from a study of T cells in localized non-small cell lung cancer. V trimming: 1 base; J trimming: 4 bases; junction bases outside the gene matches: 5. Per germline, CDR1 SGHTA and CDR2 FQGTGA. The CDR3 has 15 amino acids. V usage is TRBV7-3 and J usage is TRBJ2-5, with TRBD1 matching over 8 bases. This TCR derives from a man aged 35 to 69 with stage II lung adenocarcinoma. Sequenced material: PBMCs, taken before any cancer treatment. CDR3 protein: CASSLNRQGAETQYF. The CDR3 DNA is TGTGCCAGCAGCTTAAATCGGCAGGGGGCAGAGACCCAGTACTTC.